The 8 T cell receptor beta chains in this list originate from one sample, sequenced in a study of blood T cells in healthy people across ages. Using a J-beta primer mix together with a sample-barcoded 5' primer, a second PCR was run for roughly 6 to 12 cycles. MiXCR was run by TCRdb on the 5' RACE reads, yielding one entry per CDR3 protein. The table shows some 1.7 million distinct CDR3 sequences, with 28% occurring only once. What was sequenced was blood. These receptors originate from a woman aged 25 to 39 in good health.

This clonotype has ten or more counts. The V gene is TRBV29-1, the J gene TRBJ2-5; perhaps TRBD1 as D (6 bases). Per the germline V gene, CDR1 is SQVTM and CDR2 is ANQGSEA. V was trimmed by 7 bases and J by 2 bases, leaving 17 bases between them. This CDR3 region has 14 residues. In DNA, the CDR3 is TGCAGCGCAAAACCCGGGACACATCAAGAGACCCAGTACTTC. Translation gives CSAKPGTHQETQYF. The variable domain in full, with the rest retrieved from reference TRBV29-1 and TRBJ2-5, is SAVISQKPSRDICQRGTSLTIQCQVDSQVTMMFWYRQQPGQSLTLIATANQGSEATYESGFVIDKFPISRPNLTFSTLTVSNMSPEDSSIYLCSAKPGTHQETQYFGPGTRLLVL.

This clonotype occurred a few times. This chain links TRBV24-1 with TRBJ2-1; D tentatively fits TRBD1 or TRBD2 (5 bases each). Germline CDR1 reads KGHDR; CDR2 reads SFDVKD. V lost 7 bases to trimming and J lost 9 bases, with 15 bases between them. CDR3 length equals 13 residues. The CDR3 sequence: CATSLTSRGEQFF. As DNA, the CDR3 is TGTGCCACCAGCCTCACTAGTAGGGGTGAGCAGTTCTTC.

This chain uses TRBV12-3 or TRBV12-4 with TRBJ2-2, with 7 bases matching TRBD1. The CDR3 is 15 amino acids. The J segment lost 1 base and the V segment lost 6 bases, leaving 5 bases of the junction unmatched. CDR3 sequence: CASRTRQGNTGELFF. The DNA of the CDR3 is TGTGCCAGCAGAACGAGACAGGGGAACACCGGGGAGCTGTTTTTT.

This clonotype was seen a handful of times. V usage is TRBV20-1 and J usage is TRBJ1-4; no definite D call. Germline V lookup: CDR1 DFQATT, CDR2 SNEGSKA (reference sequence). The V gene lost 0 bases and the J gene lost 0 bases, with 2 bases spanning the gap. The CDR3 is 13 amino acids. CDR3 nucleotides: TGCAGTGCTAGAGAAACAACTAATGAAAAACTGTTTTTT. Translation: CSARETTNEKLFF.

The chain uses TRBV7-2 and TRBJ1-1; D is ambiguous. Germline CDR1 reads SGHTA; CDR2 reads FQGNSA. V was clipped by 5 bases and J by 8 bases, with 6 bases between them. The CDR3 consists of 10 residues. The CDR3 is CASSPCEAFF. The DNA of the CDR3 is TGTGCCAGCAGCCCCTGCGAAGCTTTCTTT.

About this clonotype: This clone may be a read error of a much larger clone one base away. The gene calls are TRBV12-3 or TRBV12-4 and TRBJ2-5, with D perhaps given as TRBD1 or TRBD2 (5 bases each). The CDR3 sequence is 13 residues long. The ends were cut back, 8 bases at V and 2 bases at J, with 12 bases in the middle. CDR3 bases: TGTGCCAGCGGACGGGACCTACAAGAGACCCAGTACTTC. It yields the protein CASGRDLQETQYF.

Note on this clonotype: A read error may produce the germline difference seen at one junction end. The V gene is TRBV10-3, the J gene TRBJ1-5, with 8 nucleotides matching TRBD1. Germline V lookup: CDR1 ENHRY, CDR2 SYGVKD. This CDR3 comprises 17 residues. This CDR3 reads CTISPSMTGVANQPQHF. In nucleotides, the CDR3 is TGTACCATCAGTCCCTCCATGACAGGGGTTGCCAATCAGCCCCAGCATTTT.

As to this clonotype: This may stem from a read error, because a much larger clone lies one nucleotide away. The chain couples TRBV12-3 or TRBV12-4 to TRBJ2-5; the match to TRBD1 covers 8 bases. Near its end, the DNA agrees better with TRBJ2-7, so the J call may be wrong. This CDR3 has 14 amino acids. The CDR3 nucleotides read TGTGTCAGCACCCGGACAGGGATCATTGGCGAGCAGTACTTC. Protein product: CVSTRTGIIGEQYF.